This TCR beta chain was sequenced for a study of radiotherapy plus CTLA-4 blockade in lung cancer. Study information: Overall, 18% of patients showed an objective response, while approximately 28% attained disease control. Findings and caveats of the study: In blood, tumor-derived TCR clones expanded after radiotherapy plus ipilimumab. The best prediction of response reportedly came from early blood T cell clone dynamics, with interferon-beta.

The V gene lost 3 bases and the J gene lost 0 bases, with 4 bases spanning the gap. Germline CDR1 is KGHSH and CDR2 is LQKENI. The CDR3 totals 13 residues. As to this clone: The antigen remains undetermined.

The method was immunoSEQ multiplex PCR; TCRdb's version includes in-frame clones alone and lacks a portion of them. The table lists 86,000 or so clones, over 70% of them singletons, with under 5% in the top ten. With ipilimumab providing CTLA-4 blockade, focal radiation was administered to patients who had chemo-refractory metastatic non-small-cell lung cancer. This receptor was identified in a human donor with non-small cell lung cancer who had a partial response to radiotherapy plus ipilimumab. Some clones in this sample may be carry-over from other donors' samples. V is TRBV18 and J is TRBJ2-3; no clear D. The specimen comprised peripheral blood, sampled from a patient treated with radiotherapy plus ipilimumab. CDR3 DNA sequence: TGTGCCAGCTCACCGGCTAGCACAGATACGCAGTATTTT. Its protein is CASSPASTDTQYF.